This T cell receptor (beta chain) derives from a study of blood T cells in healthy people across ages. Study results and caveats: Across the age range, TCR beta diversity per million T cells fell in a roughly linear way.

Then a second PCR, running about 7 to 11 cycles, was carried out with a sample-barcoded 5' primer and a J-beta primer mix. TCRdb itself ran the 5' RACE reads through MiXCR, one entry per CDR3 protein. The repertoire has around 900,000 distinct CDR3 sequences, 29% of them found once; the top ten carry 15% to 20%. Ranging in age from about 6 to 100, the donors were healthy Caucasian individuals from Russia. Comment on this clonotype: Antigen specificity is unknown.

V was shortened by 3 bases and J by 4 bases, with 16 bases between the two germline ends. This CDR3 has 15 residues. CDR1 is DFQATT, CDR2 SNEGSKA, per germline (reference sequence). This chain connects TRBV20-1 to TRBJ2-1; no firm D call. This TCR came from a woman older than 75 in good health. The sequencing input was blood. CDR3: CSASLGSQSYNEQFF. CDR3 sequence (DNA): TGCAGTGCTAGTCTGGGCAGCCAATCTTACAATGAGCAGTTCTTC.